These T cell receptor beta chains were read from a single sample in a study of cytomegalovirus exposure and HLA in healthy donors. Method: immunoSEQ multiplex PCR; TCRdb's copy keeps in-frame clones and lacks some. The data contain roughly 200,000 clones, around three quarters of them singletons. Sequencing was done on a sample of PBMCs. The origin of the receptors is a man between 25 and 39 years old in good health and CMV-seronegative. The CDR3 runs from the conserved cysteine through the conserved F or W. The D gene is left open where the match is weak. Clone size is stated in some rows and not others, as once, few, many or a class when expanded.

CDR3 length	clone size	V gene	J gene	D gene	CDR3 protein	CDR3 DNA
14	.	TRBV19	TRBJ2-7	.	CASGKGDPSYEQYF	TGTGCCAGTGGTAAAGGAGACCCCTCCTACGAGCAGTACTTC
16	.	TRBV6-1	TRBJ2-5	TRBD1	CASSGRDSFTQETQYF	TGTGCCAGCAGTGGTCGGGACAGCTTTACACAAGAGACCCAGTACTTC
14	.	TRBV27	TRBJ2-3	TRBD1	CASTTGQSTDTQYF	TGTGCCAGCACTACGGGACAGAGCACAGATACGCAGTATTTT
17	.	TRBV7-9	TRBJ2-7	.	CASSPGGTGLSYYEQYF	TGTGCCAGCAGCCCGGGGGGGACAGGGCTTAGTTACTACGAGCAGTACTTC
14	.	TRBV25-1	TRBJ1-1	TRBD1	CASSVSGGETEAFF	TGTGCCAGCAGTGTATCAGGGGGCGAGACTGAAGCTTTCTTT
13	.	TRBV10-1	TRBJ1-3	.	CASQENSGNTIYF	TGCGCCAGTCAGGAAAACTCTGGAAACACCATATATTTT
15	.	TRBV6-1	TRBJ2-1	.	CASSGLAFSYNEQFF	TGTGCCAGCAGTGGTTTGGCCTTCTCCTACAATGAGCAGTTCTTC
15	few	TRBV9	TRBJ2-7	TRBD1	CASSARQGAGYEQYF	TGTGCCAGCAGCGCGAGACAGGGGGCAGGTTACGAGCAGTACTTC
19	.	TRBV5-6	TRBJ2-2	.	CASSSWVVGSGLNTGELFF	TGTGCCAGCAGCTCTTGGGTTGTCGGGAGCGGTCTGAACACCGGGGAGCTGTTTTTT
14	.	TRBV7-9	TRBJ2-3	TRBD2	CASSILAGGPTQYF	TGTGCCAGCAGCATACTAGCGGGAGGGCCTACGCAGTATTTT
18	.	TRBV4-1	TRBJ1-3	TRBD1	CASSQSRTGANSGNTIYF	TGCGCCAGCAGCCAATCGCGGACAGGGGCGAACTCTGGAAACACCATATATTTT
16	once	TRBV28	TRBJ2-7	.	CASSPLGQGPSYEQYF	TGTGCCAGCAGCCCTTTGGGGCAGGGTCCTTCCTACGAGCAGTACTTC
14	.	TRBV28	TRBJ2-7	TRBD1	CASSSWTGGCEQYF	TGTGCCAGCAGTTCCTGGACAGGGGGGTGCGAGCAGTACTTC
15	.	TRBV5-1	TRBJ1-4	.	CASSLDRATNEKLFF	TGCGCCAGCAGCTTGGACCGGGCAACTAATGAAAAACTGTTTTTT
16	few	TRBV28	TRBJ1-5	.	CASRLIVQYSNQPQHF	TGTGCCAGCAGATTAATCGTACAGTATAGCAATCAGCCCCAGCATTTT
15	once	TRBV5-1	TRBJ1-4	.	CASSLEGLANEKLFF	TGCGCCAGCAGCTTGGAGGGGTTAGCTAATGAAAAACTGTTTTTT
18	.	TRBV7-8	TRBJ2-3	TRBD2	CASSTDLGLAGDTDTQYF	TGTGCCAGCAGCACAGACCTGGGACTAGCGGGAGACACGGATACGCAGTATTTT
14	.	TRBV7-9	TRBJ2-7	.	CASSSNYGSYEQYF	TGTGCCAGCAGCTCGAATTACGGGTCCTACGAGCAGTACTTC
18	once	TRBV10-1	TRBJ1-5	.	CASSESLSGDYSNQPQHF	TGCGCCAGCAGTGAGTCGTTATCGGGAGATTATAGCAATCAGCCCCAGCATTTT
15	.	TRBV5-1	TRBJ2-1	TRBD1	CASSRGTGALNEQFF	TGCGCCAGCAGCAGAGGGACAGGGGCGTTGAATGAGCAGTTCTTC
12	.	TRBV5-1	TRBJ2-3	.	CASSLSGDTQYF	TGCGCCAGCAGCTTATCTGGCGATACGCAGTATTTT
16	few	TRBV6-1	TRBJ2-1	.	CASSEHRIAAYNEQFF	TGTGCCAGCAGTGAACATCGAATAGCGGCGTACAATGAGCAGTTCTTC
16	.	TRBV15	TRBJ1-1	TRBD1	CATSRDQGVGNTEAFF	TGTGCCACCAGCAGAGATCAGGGGGTGGGGAACACTGAAGCTTTCTTT
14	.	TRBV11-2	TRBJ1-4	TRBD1	CASSLGTGGEKLFF	TGTGCCAGCAGCTTAGGGACAGGGGGCGAAAAACTGTTTTTT
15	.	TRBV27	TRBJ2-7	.	CASSLVRSGSYEQYF	TGTGCCAGCAGCCTGGTAAGGTCCGGGAGCTACGAGCAGTACTTC
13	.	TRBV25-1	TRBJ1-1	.	CASSEGGGHWAFF	TGTGCCAGCAGTGAGGGGGGGGGTCACTGGGCTTTCTTT
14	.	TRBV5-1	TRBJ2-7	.	CASSLVVGAYEQYF	TGCGCCAGCAGCTTGGTCGTCGGTGCCTACGAGCAGTACTTC
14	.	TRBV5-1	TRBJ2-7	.	CASSTGTPNYEQYF	TGCGCCAGCAGCACCGGGACACCGAACTACGAGCAGTACTTC
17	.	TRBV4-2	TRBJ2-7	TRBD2	CASSQVGQTSGSYEQYF	TGTGCCAGCAGCCAAGTCGGGCAGACTAGCGGGAGCTACGAGCAGTACTTC
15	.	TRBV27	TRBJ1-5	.	CASMDVGRINQPQHF	TGTGCCAGCATGGATGTAGGGAGGATTAACCAGCCCCAGCATTTT
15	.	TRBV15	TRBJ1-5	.	CATSRGTAQNQPQHF	TGTGCCACCAGCAGAGGTACAGCTCAGAATCAGCCCCAGCATTTT
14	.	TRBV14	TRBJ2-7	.	CASSQGALLYEQYF	TGTGCCAGCAGCCAAGGGGCCCTGCTCTACGAGCAGTACTTC
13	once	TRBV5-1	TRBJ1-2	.	CASQALPNYGYTF	TGCGCCAGCCAAGCTCTGCCTAACTATGGCTACACCTTC
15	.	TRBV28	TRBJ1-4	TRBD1	CASSRPGGSNEKLFF	TGTGCCAGCAGCAGACCAGGGGGTAGTAATGAAAAACTGTTTTTT
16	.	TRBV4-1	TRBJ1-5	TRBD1	CASSQNIQGRNQPQHF	TGCGCCAGCAGCCAGAACATACAGGGGCGCAATCAGCCCCAGCATTTT
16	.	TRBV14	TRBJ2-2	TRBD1	CASSPAQGPNTGELFF	TGTGCCAGCAGCCCGGCACAGGGGCCGAACACCGGGGAGCTGTTTTTT
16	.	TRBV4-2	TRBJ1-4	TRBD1	CASSQHGTGLNEKLFF	TGTGCCAGCAGCCAACACGGGACAGGGCTTAATGAAAAACTGTTTTTT
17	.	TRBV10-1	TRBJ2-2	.	CASSQTRVAPNTGELFF	TGCGCCAGCAGCCAGACTAGGGTCGCTCCGAACACCGGGGAGCTGTTTTTT
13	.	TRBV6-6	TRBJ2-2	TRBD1	CASSPGGTGELFF	TGTGCCAGCAGTCCAGGGGGCACCGGGGAGCTGTTTTTT
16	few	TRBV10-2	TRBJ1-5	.	CASRELGGGQGQPQHF	TGCGCCAGCAGGGAACTCGGGGGGGGGCAGGGTCAGCCCCAGCATTTT
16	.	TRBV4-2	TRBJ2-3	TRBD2	CASSQVGTSGTDTQYF	TGTGCCAGCAGCCAAGTCGGGACTAGCGGCACAGATACGCAGTATTTT
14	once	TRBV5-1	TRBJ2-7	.	CASSLAYNSYEQYF	TGCGCCAGCAGCTTGGCGTACAACTCCTACGAGCAGTACTTC
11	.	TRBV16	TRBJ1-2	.	CASTQTYGYTF	TGTGCCAGCACTCAAACTTATGGCTACACCTTC
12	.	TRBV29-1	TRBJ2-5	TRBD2	CSARTSGQTQYF	TGCAGCGCCCGGACTAGCGGGCAGACCCAGTACTTC
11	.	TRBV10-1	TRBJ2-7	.	CASSDGYEQYF	TGCGCCAGCAGTGACGGCTACGAGCAGTACTTC
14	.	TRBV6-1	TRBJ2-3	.	CASATGDQRGTQYF	TGTGCCAGCGCAACGGGAGACCAGAGGGGTACGCAGTATTTT
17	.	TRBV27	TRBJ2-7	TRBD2	CASRINTGTSGSREQYF	TGTGCCAGCAGAATAAACACCGGGACTAGCGGGAGTCGCGAGCAGTACTTC
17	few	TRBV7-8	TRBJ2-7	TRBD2	CASSPGTSTTPLLEQYF	TGTGCCAGCAGCCCAGGGACTAGCACCACCCCACTACTCGAGCAGTACTTC
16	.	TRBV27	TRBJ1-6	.	CASTGWAGRNNSPLHF	TGTGCCAGTACCGGGTGGGCAGGGCGAAATAATTCACCCCTCCACTTT
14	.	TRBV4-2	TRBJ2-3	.	CASSQTERTDTQYF	TGTGCCAGCAGCCAGACGGAGCGGACAGATACGCAGTATTTT
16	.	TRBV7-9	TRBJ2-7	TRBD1	CASSPGGGTGVAEQYF	TGTGCCAGCAGCCCTGGGGGGGGGACAGGGGTGGCCGAGCAGTACTTC
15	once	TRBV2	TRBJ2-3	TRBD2	CASRRGLAGPDTQYF	TGTGCCAGCAGAAGGGGACTAGCGGGACCAGATACGCAGTATTTT
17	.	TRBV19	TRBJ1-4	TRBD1	CASSMAGGGDPVEKLFF	TGTGCCAGTAGTATGGCAGGGGGCGGAGATCCGGTTGAAAAACTGTTTTTT
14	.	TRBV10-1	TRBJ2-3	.	CASSAFLTTDTQYF	TGCGCCAGCAGCGCCTTCCTAACCACAGATACGCAGTATTTT
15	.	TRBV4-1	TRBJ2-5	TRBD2	CASSQVPSGLETQYF	TGCGCCAGCAGCCAAGTTCCTAGCGGACTAGAGACCCAGTACTTC